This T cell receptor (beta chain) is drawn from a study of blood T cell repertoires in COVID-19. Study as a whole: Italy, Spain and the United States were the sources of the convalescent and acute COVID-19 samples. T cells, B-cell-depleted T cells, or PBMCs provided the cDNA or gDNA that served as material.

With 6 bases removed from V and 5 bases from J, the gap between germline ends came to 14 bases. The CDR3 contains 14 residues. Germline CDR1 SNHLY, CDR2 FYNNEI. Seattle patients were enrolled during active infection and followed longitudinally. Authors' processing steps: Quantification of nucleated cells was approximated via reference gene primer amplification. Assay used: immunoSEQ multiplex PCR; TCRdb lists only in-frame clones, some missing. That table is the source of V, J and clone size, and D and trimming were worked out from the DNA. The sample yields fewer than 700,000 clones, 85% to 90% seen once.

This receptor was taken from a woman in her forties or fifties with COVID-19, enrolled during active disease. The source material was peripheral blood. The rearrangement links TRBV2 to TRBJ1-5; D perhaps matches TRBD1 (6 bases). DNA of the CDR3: TGTGCCAGCAGCCCCGGACAGTCCTATCAGCCCCAGCATTTT. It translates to CASSPGQSYQPQHF.